These 14 T cell receptor beta chains share one sample of origin, sequenced in a study of T cells in Graves' hyperthyroidism and ophthalmopathy. The investigators amplified TCR beta CDR3 regions from RNA transcripts. First-round RT-PCR with HTBI primers amplified the TCR CDR3 region. TCRdb independently ran MiXCR on the multiplex PCR reads; one entry per CDR3 protein. The data show about 570,000 distinct CDR3 sequences, 46% seen once. What was sequenced was peripheral blood or thyroid tissue (not recorded which). The origin of the receptors is an adult woman with Graves' disease, either hyperthyroidism or ophthalmopathy (not recorded which).

The sample holds many counts of this clonotype. The J gene is TRBJ1-2, the V gene TRBV29-1, with D perhaps matching TRBD1 (6 bases). V lost 5 bases and J 10 bases, leaving 20 bases between the germline ends. Per the germline V gene, CDR1 is SQVTM and CDR2 is ANQGSEA. The CDR3 totals 13 residues. CDR3 nucleotides: TGCAGCGTTCCGGACAGCCCAGAAGGGGTCTACACCTTC. It specifies CSVPDSPEGVYTF.

This clonotype was recorded at least ten times. The V call is TRBV5-1, the J call TRBJ1-2; TRBD1 aligns across 7 bases. Germline CDR1 and CDR2: SGHRS and YFSETQ. Trimming took 1 base from V and 7 from J; bases not matched to a gene: 7. This CDR3 has 14 amino acids. CDR3 nucleotides: TGCGCCAGCAGCTTGACAGGGGCGGTCGGTGGCTACACCTTC. The encoded protein is CASSLTGAVGGYTF.

V usage is TRBV11-2 and J usage is TRBJ2-7; tentatively, D is TRBD1 or TRBD2 (5 bases each). Germline loops: CDR1 SGHAT, CDR2 FQNNGV. The CDR3 is 14 residues long. V lost 10 bases and J 6 bases, leaving 22 bases between the germline ends. The chain's CDR3 is CATKTGIGVLEQYF. In DNA form, the CDR3 reads TGTGCCACAAAAACCGGGATAGGGGTCCTCGAGCAGTACTTC.

The chain has TRBV20-1 and TRBJ1-1; 8 bases fit TRBD1. The CDR3 runs to 12 residues. V gave up 4 bases and J gave up 8 bases; unmatched junction bases: 6. Per the germline V gene, CDR1 is DFQATT and CDR2 is SNEGSKA (reference sequence). The DNA for the CDR3 is TGCAGTGCTACCTTGGACAGGGCGGAAGCTTTCTTT. Amino acid sequence: CSATLDRAEAFF.

In its sample, this clonotype was seen once. The rearrangement links TRBV29-1 to TRBJ1-1; 8 nucleotides line up with TRBD1. The CDR3 runs 14 residues. Germline V CDR1 and CDR2: SQVTM, ANQGSEA. Trimming at V came to 6 bases and at J to 1 base, leaving 7 bases not matched to a gene. The CDR3 loop reads CSVGGTGPNTEAFF. CDR3 nucleotide sequence: TGCAGCGTGGGGGGGACAGGCCCGAACACTGAAGCTTTCTTT. The entire variable domain, with the rest obtained from reference TRBV29-1 and TRBJ1-1, is as follows: SAVISQKPSRDICQRGTSLTIQCQVDSQVTMMFWYRQQPGQSLTLIATANQGSEATYESGFVIDKFPISRPNLTFSTLTVSNMSPEDSSIYLCSVGGTGPNTEAFFGQGTRLTVV.

The rearrangement links TRBV19 to TRBJ2-2; D is possibly TRBD1 or TRBD2 (5 bases each). The CDR3 extends over 16 amino acids. V lost 6 bases, J lost 6 bases, and 20 bases lay in between. Germline CDR1 and CDR2: LNHDA and SQIVND (reference sequence). DNA for the CDR3: TGTGCCAGTAGCCTAAGCCCGGGACGGACCGCCGGGGAGCTGTTTTTT. Protein: CASSLSPGRTAGELFF. Based on the CDR3 plus reference TRBV19 and TRBJ2-2, the full variable domain is DGGITQSPKYLFRKEGQNVTLSCEQNLNHDAMYWYRQDPGQGLRLIYYSQIVNDFQKGDIAEGYSVSREKKESFPLTVTSAQKNPTAFYLCASSLSPGRTAGELFFGEGSRLTVL.

The chain is built from TRBV2 and TRBJ1-1, with D possibly being TRBD1 (5 bases). Looked up from germline, CDR1 is SNHLY and CDR2 is FYNNEI. CDR3 length: 16 amino acids. Trimming pared 5 bases from V and 1 base from J, leaving 17 bases between. This CDR3 reads CASSLGGAEGNTEAFF. CDR3 bases: TGTGCCAGCAGTTTGGGTGGGGCTGAGGGGAACACTGAAGCTTTCTTT.

The table lists this clonotype with many counts. V gene TRBV7-9 combines with J gene TRBJ2-5, with 7 bases matching TRBD2. Germline V gene data show CDR1 as SEHNR and CDR2 as FQNEAQ (reference sequence). V was clipped by 7 bases and J by 7 bases; unmatched bases: 15. The CDR3 covers 15 residues. CDR3 in DNA: TGTGCCAGCATCAGCGGGGCCCTTATAGGAGGGACCCAGTACTTC. Translation: CASISGALIGGTQYF.

J is TRBJ2-5 and V is TRBV29-1, with TRBD2 matching 11 bases. The end of the DNA is better explained by TRBJ2-1, so the J call may be wrong. Per germline, CDR1 SQVTM and CDR2 ANQGSEA. The CDR3 spans 14 residues. The CDR3: CSQSDSGRANEQFF. CDR3 bases: TGCAGCCAGTCCGATAGCGGGAGGGCGAATGAGCAGTTCTTC.

The chain joins TRBV11-3 to TRBJ2-3; D is perhaps TRBD2 (6 bases). Trimming shortened V by 4 bases and J by 3 bases, and 11 bases separated the two germline ends. The CDR3 sequence is 14 residues long. CDR1 SGHNT and CDR2 YENEEA come from the germline V gene. CDR3 residues: CASSSASGTDTQYF. The CDR3 coding sequence is TGTGCCAGCAGCTCGGCCAGCGGGACAGATACGCAGTATTTT.

This clonotype was counted a few times. The rearrangement joins TRBV27 to TRBJ2-7, with D maybe TRBD1 (6 bases). This CDR3 comprises 15 residues. Germline lookup yields CDR1 MNHEY and CDR2 SMNVEV (reference sequence). Deletions cut 6 bases from V and 4 bases from J, with 19 bases between. In DNA form, the CDR3 reads TGTGCCAGCAGAGGCCGGGACAACAGGGTGTACGAGCAGTACTTC. This sequence encodes CASRGRDNRVYEQYF.

This clonotype was seen repeatedly, ten times or more. The CDR3 DNA reads as TGTGCCAGCAGAGCCGGGACTAGCGGTTACGAGCAGTACTTC. It yields the protein CASRAGTSGYEQYF. The V call is TRBV2, the J call TRBJ2-7; 11 bases match TRBD2. The CDR3 is 14 residues long. CDR1 and CDR2 (germline): SNHLY, FYNNEI. Trimming at V came to 6 bases and at J to 4 bases, leaving 5 bases not matched to a gene.

This clonotype was observed at least ten times. The chain couples TRBV10-3 to TRBJ2-7, with 10 positions matching TRBD2. Germline CDR1 and CDR2: ENHRY and SYGVKD. J gave up 7 bases and V 4 bases, and 1 base lay outside the gene matches. This CDR3 region has 12 residues. The CDR3 DNA follows: TGTGCCATCAGTGCGGGACTAGCGGAGCAGTACTTC. Translating gives CAISAGLAEQYF.

The chain uses TRBV24-1 and TRBJ1-2; D is undetermined. Trimming left V 6 bases short and J 8 bases short, with 12 bases between. This CDR3 is 12 amino acids long. The germline CDR1 and CDR2 sequences are KGHDR and SFDVKD. This CDR3 is CATSSAFGGYTF. DNA of the CDR3: TGTGCCACCAGTAGCGCCTTCGGGGGCTACACCTTC.